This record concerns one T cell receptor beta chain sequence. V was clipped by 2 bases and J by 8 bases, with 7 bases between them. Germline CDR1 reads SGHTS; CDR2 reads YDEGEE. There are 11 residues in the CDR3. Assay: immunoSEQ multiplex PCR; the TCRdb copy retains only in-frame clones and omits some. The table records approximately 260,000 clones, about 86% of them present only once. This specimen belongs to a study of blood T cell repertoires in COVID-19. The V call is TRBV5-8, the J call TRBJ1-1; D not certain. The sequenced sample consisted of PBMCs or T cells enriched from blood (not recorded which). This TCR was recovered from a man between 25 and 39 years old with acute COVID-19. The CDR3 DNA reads TGTGCCAGCAGCTTTGCGAAGGAAGCTTTCTTT. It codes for CASSFAKEAFF.